This record concerns one T cell receptor (beta chain) sequence. Clones were sequenced by immunoSEQ multiplex PCR, and TCRdb holds only the in-frame ones, with some missing. The sample has about 59,000 clones; 70% to 90% are singletons. These data are taken from a study of CD4 T cells in relation to SARS-CoV-2 and coronaviruses. Unexposed donor CD4+ T cells date from about 2011-2019, before the COVID-19 pandemic. The sample was memory CD4+ T cells from PBMCs. The receptor's source is a human donor in good health.

This CDR3 reads CASSLGQGPYNEQFF. In nucleotides, the CDR3 is TGTGCCAGTAGCCTCGGACAGGGGCCCTACAATGAGCAGTTCTTC. This chain joins TRBV19 and TRBJ2-1; TRBD1 aligns across 9 bases. CDR1 is LNHDA, CDR2 SQIVND, per germline (reference sequence). The V segment lost 6 bases and the J segment 2 bases; nucleotides outside the gene matches: 5. The CDR3 spans 15 residues.